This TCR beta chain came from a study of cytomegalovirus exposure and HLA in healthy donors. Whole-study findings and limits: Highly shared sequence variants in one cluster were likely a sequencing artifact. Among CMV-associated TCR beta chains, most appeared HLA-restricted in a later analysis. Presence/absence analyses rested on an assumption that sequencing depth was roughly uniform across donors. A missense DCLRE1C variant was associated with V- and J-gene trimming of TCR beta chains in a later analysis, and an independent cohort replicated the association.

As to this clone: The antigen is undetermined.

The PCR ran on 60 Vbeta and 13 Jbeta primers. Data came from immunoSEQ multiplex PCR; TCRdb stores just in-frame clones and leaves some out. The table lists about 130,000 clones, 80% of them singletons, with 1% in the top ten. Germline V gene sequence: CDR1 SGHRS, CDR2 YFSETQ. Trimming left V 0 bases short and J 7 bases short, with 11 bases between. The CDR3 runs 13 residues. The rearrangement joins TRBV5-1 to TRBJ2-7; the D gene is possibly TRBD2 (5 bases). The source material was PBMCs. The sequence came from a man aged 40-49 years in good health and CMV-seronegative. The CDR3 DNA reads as TGCGCCAGCAGCTTGGGACGGCCGGGAGAGCAGTACTTC. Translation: CASSLGRPGEQYF.